The 4 T cell receptor beta chains presented below share a single source sample, sequenced in a study of cytomegalovirus exposure and HLA in healthy donors. The PCR employed 60 Vbeta primers together with 13 Jbeta primers. The protocol was immunoSEQ multiplex PCR, while the TCRdb copy is restricted to in-frame clones and leaves out a portion. Of about 160,000 clones in the sample, about 82% were seen once. Source material: PBMCs. These receptors came from a woman between 18 and 30 years old in good health and CMV-seronegative.

This chain joins TRBV7-9 and TRBJ1-1; D not certain. The CDR3 runs to 14 residues. The V end lost 3 bases, the J end lost 2 bases, and 10 bases lay between the germline ends. Germline CDR1 is SEHNR and CDR2 is FQNEAQ (reference sequence). CDR3 in amino acids: CASSFGESNTEAFF. The CDR3 DNA sequence: TGTGCCAGCAGCTTCGGGGAGTCTAACACTGAAGCTTTCTTT.

This clone came up once. The chain couples TRBV6-5 to TRBJ1-4, with 10 positions matching TRBD1. CDR1 MNHEY and CDR2 SVGAGI come from the germline V gene. V lost 5 bases and J lost 8; bases outside the gene matches: 8. The CDR3 runs 15 residues. In DNA, the CDR3 is TGTGCCAGCAGTACCAAGACAGGGGGCGAGGAAAAACTGTTTTTT. Protein product: CASSTKTGGEEKLFF.

The chain employs TRBV11-3 and TRBJ2-5, with D unresolved. The CDR3 spans 15 residues. Looked up from germline, CDR1 is SGHNT and CDR2 is YENEEA. Trimming stripped 3 bases from V and 5 bases from J, with 16 bases between. CDR3 bases: TGTGCCAGCAGCTTCCTCGCCGAGATAGTTGAGACCCAGTACTTC. Translating it yields CASSFLAEIVETQYF.

This clone has only one observation. The genes are TRBV7-9 and TRBJ1-2; no definite D call. Germline CDR1 and CDR2: SEHNR and FQNEAQ (reference sequence). CDR3 size: 17 residues. With 3 bases removed from V and 2 bases from J, the gap between germline ends came to 19 bases. CDR3 DNA sequence: TGTGCCAGCAGCTTGGCTGGGCTCTCTAGCAGAAACTATGGCTACACCTTC. It specifies CASSLAGLSSRNYGYTF.